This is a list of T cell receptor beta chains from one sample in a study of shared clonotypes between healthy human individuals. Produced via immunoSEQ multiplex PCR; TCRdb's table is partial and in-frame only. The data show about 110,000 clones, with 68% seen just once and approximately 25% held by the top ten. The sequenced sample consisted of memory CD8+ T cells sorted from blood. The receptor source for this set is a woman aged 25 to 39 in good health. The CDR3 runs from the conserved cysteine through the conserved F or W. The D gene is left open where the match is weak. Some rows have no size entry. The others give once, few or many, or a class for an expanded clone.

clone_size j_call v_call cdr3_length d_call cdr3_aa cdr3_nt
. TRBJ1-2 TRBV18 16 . CASSPPPMGGAYGYTF TGTGCCAGCTCACCCCCCCCGATGGGCGGAGCCTATGGCTACACCTTC
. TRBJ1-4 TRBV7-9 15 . CASSSRGPRYEKLFF TGTGCCAGCAGCTCCCGGGGCCCGAGGTACGAAAAACTGTTTTTT
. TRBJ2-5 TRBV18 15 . CASSPRKGVRETQYF TGTGCCAGCTCACCTCGCAAGGGGGTCCGGGAGACCCAGTACTTC
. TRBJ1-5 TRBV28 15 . CASTLGGNSNQPQHF TGTGCCAGCACCCTTGGCGGGAATAGCAATCAGCCCCAGCATTTT
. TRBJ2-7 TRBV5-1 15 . CASSLVSEVHYEQYF TGCGCCAGCAGCTTGGTCTCAGAAGTCCACTACGAGCAGTACTTC
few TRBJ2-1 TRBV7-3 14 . CASSSQGLAEEQFF TGTGCCAGCAGCTCACAGGGGCTAGCGGAAGAGCAGTTCTTC
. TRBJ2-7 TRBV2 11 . CASSEMDEQYF TGTGCCAGCAGTGAAATGGACGAGCAGTACTTC
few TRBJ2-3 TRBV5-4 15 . CASSLARSLGDTQYF TGTGCCAGCAGCTTGGCTCGCAGCCTGGGAGATACGCAGTATTTT
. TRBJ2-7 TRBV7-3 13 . CASSSPPSYEQYF TGTGCCAGCAGCTCCCCACCTTCCTACGAGCAGTACTTC
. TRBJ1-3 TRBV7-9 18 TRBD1 CASSLPRTGTLSGNTIYF TGTGCCAGCAGCTTACCCAGGACAGGGACCCTCTCTGGAAACACCATATATTTT
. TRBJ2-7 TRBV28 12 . CASSWWGYEQYF TGTGCCAGCAGTTGGTGGGGTTACGAGCAGTACTTC
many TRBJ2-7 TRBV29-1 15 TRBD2 CSGLAGNRETYEQYF TGCAGCGGACTAGCGGGAAATAGGGAGACCTACGAGCAGTACTTC
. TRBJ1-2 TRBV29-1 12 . CSVDLSLWGYTF TGCAGCGTTGATTTGTCACTTTGGGGCTACACCTTC
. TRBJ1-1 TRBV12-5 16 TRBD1 CASGLPQGVVNTEAFF TGTGCTAGTGGTTTGCCACAGGGGGTTGTCAACACTGAAGCTTTCTTT
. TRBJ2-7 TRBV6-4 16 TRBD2 CASSDLLADSSYEQYF TGTGCCAGCAGTGATTTACTAGCGGACAGCTCCTACGAGCAGTACTTC
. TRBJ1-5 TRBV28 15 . CASSPLFGSNQPQHF TGTGCCAGCAGTCCCCTATTTGGAAGCAATCAGCCCCAGCATTTT
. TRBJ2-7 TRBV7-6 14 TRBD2 CASSLGLAGYEQYF TGTGCCAGCAGCTTGGGACTAGCAGGATACGAGCAGTACTTC
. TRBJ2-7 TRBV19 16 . CASSINTGSITYEQYF TGTGCCAGTAGTATTAACACAGGGTCGATTACCTACGAGCAGTACTTC
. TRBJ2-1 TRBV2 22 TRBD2 CASVDGDPGLAGGPLLSNEQFF TGTGCCAGCGTAGATGGCGATCCGGGACTAGCGGGAGGGCCACTTCTCAGCAATGAGCAGTTCTTC
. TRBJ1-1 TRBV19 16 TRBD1 CASSIGGTGTNTEAFF TGTGCCAGTAGTATAGGTGGGACAGGGACGAACACTGAAGCTTTCTTT
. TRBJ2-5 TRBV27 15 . CASSLSIRIGETQYF TGTGCCAGCAGTTTAAGTATCAGGATTGGAGAGACCCAGTACTTC
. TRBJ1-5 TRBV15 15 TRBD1 CATSRDGQAKEPQHF TGTGCCACCAGCAGAGACGGACAGGCCAAGGAGCCCCAGCATTTT
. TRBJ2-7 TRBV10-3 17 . CAISDPANPGAIYEQYF TGTGCCATCAGTGACCCCGCTAATCCGGGGGCCATCTACGAGCAGTACTTC
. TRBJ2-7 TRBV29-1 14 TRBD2 CSAGLAGEGYEQYF TGCAGCGCCGGACTAGCGGGAGAAGGCTACGAGCAGTACTTC
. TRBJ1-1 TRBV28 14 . CASSDIRENTEAFF TGTGCCAGCAGTGATATACGGGAGAACACTGAAGCTTTCTTT
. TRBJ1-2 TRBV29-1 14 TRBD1 CSVAGTGTIGGYTF TGCAGCGTCGCCGGGACAGGGACGATAGGTGGCTACACCTTC
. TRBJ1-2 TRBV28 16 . CASRPTRRQGIYGYTF TGTGCCAGCAGGCCAACACGGCGGCAGGGGATATATGGCTACACCTTC
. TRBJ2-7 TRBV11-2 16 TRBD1 CASSLDLGTGDYEQYF TGTGCCAGCAGCTTAGATCTCGGGACAGGGGACTACGAGCAGTACTTC
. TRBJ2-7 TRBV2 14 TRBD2 CASLGREGSYEQYF TGTGCCAGCCTGGGTCGGGAGGGTTCCTACGAGCAGTACTTC
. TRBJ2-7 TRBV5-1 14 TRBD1 CASGLDRSSYEQYF TGCGCCAGCGGATTGGACAGGAGCTCCTACGAGCAGTACTTC
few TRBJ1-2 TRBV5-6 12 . CASSADDYGYTF TGTGCCAGCAGCGCTGACGACTATGGCTACACCTTC
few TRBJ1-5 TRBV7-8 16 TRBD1 CASSQRGHDLNQPQHF TGTGCCAGCAGTCAAAGGGGGCACGATTTGAATCAGCCCCAGCATTTT
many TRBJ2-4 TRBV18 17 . CASSPPDPDLGKNIQYF TGTGCCAGCTCACCACCCGACCCTGACTTAGGCAAAAACATTCAGTACTTC
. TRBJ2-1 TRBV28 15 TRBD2 CASSFLAGASNEQFF TGTGCCAGCAGTTTTCTGGCGGGAGCGTCCAATGAGCAGTTCTTC
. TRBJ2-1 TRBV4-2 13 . CASSRKGDNEQFF TGTGCCAGCAGCCGTAAAGGGGACAATGAGCAGTTCTTC
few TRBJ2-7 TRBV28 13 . CASIGHDPYEQYF TGTGCCAGCATCGGGCACGACCCCTACGAGCAGTACTTC
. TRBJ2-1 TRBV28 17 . CASQSGALGRSYNEQFF TGTGCCAGCCAAAGTGGGGCCCTGGGGAGGTCCTACAATGAGCAGTTCTTC
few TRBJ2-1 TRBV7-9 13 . CASNQIRVDEQFF TGTGCCAGCAACCAAATCAGGGTCGATGAGCAGTTCTTC
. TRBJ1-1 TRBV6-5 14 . CASSYSNVNTEAFF TGTGCCAGCAGTTACTCGAACGTGAACACTGAAGCTTTCTTT
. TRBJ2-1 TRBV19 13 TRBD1 CASSLTGVDEQFF TGTGCCAGTAGTCTTACAGGGGTGGATGAGCAGTTCTTC